This T cell receptor beta chain comes out of a study of blood T cell repertoires in COVID-19. Produced via immunoSEQ multiplex PCR; TCRdb's table is partial and in-frame only. This sample has about 330,000 clones; 89% occur once, and the top ten carry 6.4%. This CDR3 spans 14 amino acids. V gave up 0 bases and J gave up 6 bases; unmatched junction bases: 5. Germline CDR1 reads SGDLS; CDR2 reads YYNGEE. The TCR was taken from a man between 18 and 35 years old who had recovered from COVID-19. Sequenced: peripheral blood. The chain links TRBV9 to TRBJ1-1, with 7 bases fitting TRBD1. The CDR3 reads CASSVGGGTAEAFF. Here the CDR3 DNA reads TGTGCCAGCAGCGTAGGTGGGGGGACAGCTGAAGCTTTCTTT.